This T cell receptor beta chain appears in the sequencing data of a study of regulatory T cells in long-lasting Graves disease. Study-level points and caveats: Persistent Graves' cases showed lower TCR diversity than newly diagnosed cases.

This sample's time point: newly diagnosed GD, antithyroid drugs for less than 3 months. Isolated PBMC RNA provided the starting material for the TCR library. Unmatched junction bases numbered 10, after V lost 0 bases and J lost 3 bases. The germline V gene has CDR1 DFQATT and CDR2 SNEGSKA (reference sequence). The CDR3 loop spans 17 amino acids. For TCR beta, libraries came from iRepertoire HTBI primers and Arm-PCR of CDR3 regions. TCRdb redid the calling of the multiplex PCR reads with MiXCR, one entry per CDR3 protein. The table includes about 450,000 distinct CDR3 sequences, roughly 15% detected once. This clonotype has only a few counts. Its target is unknown. This sample was shared with a second study, whose subject was T cells in Graves' hyperthyroidism and ophthalmopathy. From that second work: The TCR CDR3 first-round RT-PCR relied on the HTBI primer set. A median around 6.4 months before onset, the model predicted ophthalmopathy.

This sample comprised peripheral blood mononuclear cells (PBMCs), obtained at new diagnosis, from a patient treated with antithyroid drugs. The clonotype originates from a woman aged 30 to 39 with Graves disease. The chain links TRBV20-1 to TRBJ2-7, with 11 bases identical to TRBD2. CDR3 loop: CSARDTFRTSGYYEQYF. The CDR3 DNA follows: TGCAGTGCTAGAGATACATTTAGGACTAGCGGGTACTACGAGCAGTACTTC.